This T cell receptor beta chain stems from a study of PD-L1 blockade in urothelial cancer. Study at large: About nine tenths of the roughly 29 patients comprised males who had bladder-origin urothelial cancer. Each patient had 0 to 3 earlier chemotherapy regimens.

CDR3 length: 15 residues. The germline gives CDR1 SGHRS, CDR2 YFSETQ. J lost 2 bases, V lost 2 bases, and 3 bases had no gene match. TCRdb's copy holds only in-frame clones and misses some; the assay was immunoSEQ multiplex PCR. The repertoire has tens of thousands of clones, 70% to 85% of them found once; the top ten carry roughly 3.6%. The sequenced sample was PBMCs, obtained around atezolizumab (anti-PD-L1) treatment. The V and J genes are TRBV5-1 and TRBJ1-3; 8 bases align to TRBD1. The TCR originated in a man between 65 and 85 years old with urothelial cancer. The CDR3 DNA reads TGCGCCAGCAGCTTTCAGGGGGCGACTGGAAACACCATATATTTT. Translated: CASSFQGATGNTIYF.